Presented here are 26 T cell receptor beta chains from one specimen sequenced in a study of blood T cells in healthy people across ages. The second PCR ran about 6 to 11 cycles with a sample-barcoded 5' primer and J-beta primers. TCRdb re-derived calls from the 5' RACE reads in MiXCR, one entry per CDR3 protein. Here the sample spans over a million distinct CDR3 sequences, roughly two fifths being singletons. Sequencing was performed on blood. Source of these receptors: a woman aged 18-29 years in good health.

This clonotype was picked up a small number of times. V gene TRBV9 combines with J gene TRBJ2-1, with no clear D. The CDR3 contains 14 residues. Trimming pared 4 bases from V and 0 bases from J, leaving 8 bases between. The germline gives CDR1 SGDLS, CDR2 YYNGEE. CDR3 loop: CASSRVVSYNEQFF. DNA of the CDR3: TGTGCCAGCAGCCGGGTTGTCTCCTACAATGAGCAGTTCTTC. The whole variable domain, remainder taken from reference TRBV9 and TRBJ2-1, is DSGVTQTPKHLITATGQRVTLRCSPRSGDLSVYWYQQSLDQGLQFLIQYYNGEERAKGNILERFSAQQFPDLHSELNLSSLELGDSALYFCASSRVVSYNEQFFGPGTRLTVL.

The chain has TRBV7-2 and TRBJ2-7; D could derive from TRBD1 or TRBD2 (6 bases each). The V gene lost 4 bases and the J gene lost 8 bases, with 18 bases spanning the gap. CDR1 SGHTA and CDR2 FQGNSA come from the germline V gene. The CDR3 runs 14 residues. CDR3 in amino acids: CASSSLIGGLKQYF. The CDR3 DNA is TGTGCCAGCAGCTCGCTTATCGGGGGCCTCAAGCAGTACTTC.

V and J are TRBV4-3 and TRBJ2-6; tentatively, D is TRBD2 (5 bases). In germline, CDR1 is LGHNA, CDR2 YSLEER. The CDR3 runs 17 residues. V was shortened by 4 bases and J by 0 bases, with 13 bases between the two germline ends. In DNA, the CDR3 is TGCGCCAGCAGCCCTAGCCCCCACAGCTCTGGGGCCAACGTCCTGACTTTC. Encoded protein: CASSPSPHSSGANVLTF.

Points on this clonotype: The junction does not match germline at one end; this may be a read error. J is TRBJ1-2 and V is TRBV29-1; D call uncertain. Germline values: CDR1 SQVTM, CDR2 ANQGSEA. The CDR3 contains 12 residues. The CDR3 loop is CGVEEADYGYTF. The CDR3 bases are TGCGGCGTTGAAGAGGCGGATTATGGCTACACCTTC.

This clonotype was seen a few times. J is TRBJ2-1 and V is TRBV27; TRBD1 aligns across 9 bases. The CDR3 covers 15 residues. Trimming removed 6 bases from V and 7 bases from J; junction bases left unmatched: 10. The V gene's germline CDR1 is MNHEY and CDR2 SMNVEV (reference sequence). The CDR3 DNA reads as TGTGCCAGCAGCTCCTGGGGCGGACAGGGGAATGAGCAGTTCTTC. Its protein is CASSSWGGQGNEQFF.

About this clonotype: Compared with germline, one end of the junction differs, possibly owing to a read error. This chain links TRBV14 with TRBJ1-5; D is unclear. Germline loops: CDR1 SGHDN, CDR2 FVKESK. CDR3 length equals 14 residues. The CDR3 bases are TGTGCCAGCAGCCTTTTGGGATACAATGAGCCCCAGCATTTT. Residues: CASSLLGYNEPQHF.

The V gene is TRBV7-2, the J gene TRBJ2-3, with 10 nucleotides matching TRBD2. CDR3 length equals 17 residues. CDR1 is SGHTA and CDR2 is FQGNSA in the germline V gene. V was clipped by 4 bases and J by 5 bases; unmatched bases: 12. The CDR3 spells CASSSRLASGSVDTQYF. The DNA for the CDR3 is TGTGCCAGCAGCTCGCGGCTTGCTAGCGGGAGTGTAGATACGCAGTATTTT.

The genes are TRBV7-8 and TRBJ2-7; no definite D call. The DNA matches TRBJ2-5 better at its end, which makes the J call doubtful. The CDR3 covers 14 residues. Germline CDR1 SGHVS, CDR2 FQNEAQ. CDR3: CASSLDWQVETQYF. Written as DNA, the CDR3 is TGTGCCAGCAGCTTAGACTGGCAAGTAGAGACCCAGTACTTC.

The chain is built from TRBV5-4 and TRBJ2-1; the match to TRBD2 covers 8 bases. This CDR3 has 14 amino acids. Trimming cost V 6 bases and J 3 bases; bases outside gene matches: 5. Looked up from germline, CDR1 is SGHNT and CDR2 is YYREEE (reference sequence). CDR3 region: CASTVSGNYNEQFF. CDR3 coding DNA: TGTGCCAGCACAGTTAGCGGGAACTACAATGAGCAGTTCTTC. Full variable domain (outside the CDR3, taken from reference TRBV5-4 and TRBJ2-1): ETGVTQSPTHLIKTRGQQVTLRCSSQSGHNTVSWYQQALGQGPQFIFQYYREEENGRGNFPPRFSGLQFPNYSSELNVNALELDDSALYLCASTVSGNYNEQFFGPGTRLTVL.

This clonotype was seen a handful of times. This chain links TRBV9 with TRBJ2-1; 9 bases fit TRBD1. In germline, CDR1 is SGDLS, CDR2 YYNGEE. V lost 0 bases to trimming and J lost 8 bases; unmatched junction nucleotides: 3. There are 14 residues in the CDR3. As DNA, the CDR3 is TGTGCCAGCAGCGTAGTAACAGGGGGCTATGAGCAGTTCTTC. Amino acid sequence: CASSVVTGGYEQFF.

This chain links TRBV29-1 with TRBJ1-2; a possible D gene is TRBD1 (5 bases). V was pared by 2 bases and J by 2 bases, with 15 bases between. Per germline, CDR1 SQVTM and CDR2 ANQGSEA. The CDR3 runs to 15 residues. The DNA for the CDR3 is TGCAGCGTTGAAATTGGTTCAGGGCGAAACTATGGCTACACCTTC. It yields the protein CSVEIGSGRNYGYTF.

A few counts support this clonotype. The J gene is TRBJ1-2, the V gene TRBV7-9, with D possibly TRBD1 on 6 matching bases. The CDR3 runs to 15 residues. Germline assignment: CDR1 SEHNR and CDR2 FQNEAQ (reference sequence). V was trimmed by 3 bases and J by 3 bases, leaving 14 bases between them. The CDR3 DNA follows: TGTGCCAGCAGCTTCTCAGGGGTGCCCGACTATGGCTACACCTTC. It encodes CASSFSGVPDYGYTF. The entire variable domain, with the rest obtained from reference TRBV7-9 and TRBJ1-2, is as follows: DTGVSQNPRHKITKRGQNVTFRCDPISEHNRLYWYRQTLGQGPEFLTYFQNEAQLEKSRLLSDRFSAERPKGSFSTLEIQRTEQGDSAMYLCASSFSGVPDYGYTFGSGTRLTVV.

The chain is built from TRBV29-1 and TRBJ2-7; TRBD1 aligns across 7 bases. CDR1 is SQVTM, CDR2 ANQGSEA, per germline. J was trimmed by 2 bases and V by 7 bases; bases with no gene match: 5. This CDR3 spans 12 amino acids. The CDR3: CSALTGAYEQYF. DNA of the CDR3: TGCAGCGCTCTTACAGGGGCCTACGAGCAGTACTTC.

This clonotype was observed a few times. The J gene is TRBJ1-2, the V gene TRBV29-1; D might be TRBD1 (5 bases). CDR1 and CDR2 (germline): SQVTM, ANQGSEA. Trimming cost V 7 bases and J 4 bases, with 13 bases left between them. CDR3 length: 12 amino acids. The CDR3: CSGGGDPYGYTF. DNA for the CDR3: TGCAGCGGGGGCGGGGATCCCTATGGCTACACCTTC. Complete variable domain (other parts from reference TRBV29-1 and TRBJ1-2): SAVISQKPSRDICQRGTSLTIQCQVDSQVTMMFWYRQQPGQSLTLIATANQGSEATYESGFVIDKFPISRPNLTFSTLTVSNMSPEDSSIYLCSGGGDPYGYTFGSGTRLTVV.

V usage is TRBV6-2 or TRBV6-3 and J usage is TRBJ1-5; D call uncertain. The CDR3 is made up of 15 amino acids. V was shortened by 6 bases and J by 0 bases, with 12 bases between the two germline ends. Germline V gives CDR1 MNHEY, CDR2 SVGEGT. The DNA for the CDR3 is TGTGCCAGCAGCCGGGCGGTGGGTAGCAATCAGCCCCAGCATTTT. This translates into CASSRAVGSNQPQHF.

The V call is TRBV11-2, the J call TRBJ2-7; D call uncertain. The CDR3 contains 14 residues. Between the trimmed V and J ends, which lost 8 bases and 2 bases, there was a span of 16 bases. CDR1 SGHAT and CDR2 FQNNGV come from the germline V gene. The DNA for the CDR3 is TGTGCCAGCTCTCGGGCCAGCTCACCCTACGAGCAGTACTTC. Its translation is CASSRASSPYEQYF.

This sequence joins TRBV4-3 and TRBJ2-2; 9 nucleotides match TRBD1. The length of the CDR3 is 16 residues. Germline values: CDR1 LGHNA, CDR2 YSLEER. V shed 2 bases and J 6 bases; nucleotides not matched to a gene: 7. The CDR3 DNA is TGCGCCAGCAGCCAACTCCCGGACAGGGGTCCCGGGGAGCTGTTTTTT. This encodes CASSQLPDRGPGELFF.

This sequence joins TRBV12-5 and TRBJ1-2, with D possibly matching TRBD1 (5 bases). The germline CDR1 and CDR2 sequences are LGHNT and FRNRAP. The CDR3 sequence is 13 residues long. The V end lost 3 bases, the J end lost 2 bases, and 7 bases lay between the germline ends. The CDR3 bases are TGTGCTAGTGGTTTCGGGGGGAACTATGGCTACACCTTC. Translating it yields CASGFGGNYGYTF.

The rearrangement uses TRBV7-9 and TRBJ2-1; D is uncertain. The CDR3 runs 15 residues. V gave up 7 bases and J gave up 13 bases, with 26 bases separating them. CDR1 and CDR2 from the germline V gene are SEHNR and FQNEAQ (reference sequence). This chain's CDR3 is CASTPKGLTQETQFF. In DNA, the CDR3 is TGTGCCAGCACCCCCAAAGGGCTAACCCAAGAGACCCAGTTCTTC.

This CDR3 reads CSARNAGGQCEQFF. The CDR3 DNA follows: TGCAGTGCTAGAAACGCGGGGGGGCAGTGTGAGCAGTTCTTC. This chain joins TRBV20-1 and TRBJ2-1; 9 bases agree with TRBD2. Germline CDR1 DFQATT, CDR2 SNEGSKA (reference sequence). This CDR3 spans 14 amino acids. J was trimmed by 9 bases and V by 2 bases; bases with no gene match: 8.

The rearrangement links TRBV20-1 to TRBJ2-1; TRBD2 agrees at 10 bases. V trimming: 2 bases; J trimming: 3 bases; junction bases outside the gene matches: 7. Germline V gene sequence: CDR1 DFQATT, CDR2 SNEGSKA (reference sequence). This CDR3 region has 16 residues. CDR3 residues: CSARLLAGALYNEQFF. CDR3 coding DNA: TGCAGTGCTAGACTCCTAGCGGGGGCTCTCTACAATGAGCAGTTCTTC.

This clonotype has more than one count but fewer than ten. The chain employs TRBV6-5 and TRBJ1-2; no clear D. Germline loops: CDR1 MNHEY, CDR2 SVGAGI. The length of the CDR3 is 16 residues. The V end was cut by 6 bases, the J end by 2 bases, with 19 bases between. CDR3 in DNA: TGTGCCAGCAGCCCGGGGTGGGCCCGACTGAACTATGGCTACACCTTC. The encoded protein is CASSPGWARLNYGYTF.

This clonotype was seen ten or more times. The chain has TRBV20-1 and TRBJ2-3, with 11 bases that match TRBD2. The V and J ends lost 6 bases and 0 bases, in that order; junction bases with no gene match: 11. The CDR3 extends over 17 amino acids. Germline V gene data show CDR1 as DFQATT and CDR2 as SNEGSKA (reference sequence). The chain's CDR3 is CSAEPGLAELSTDTQYF. The CDR3 coding sequence is TGCAGTGCGGAACCGGGACTAGCGGAGCTTAGCACAGATACGCAGTATTTT.

The V and J genes are TRBV7-9 and TRBJ2-2, with 8 nucleotides matching TRBD2. The V gene end was trimmed by 5 bases and the J gene end by 1 base; junction bases not matched to a gene: 9. CDR3 length: 17 residues. Germline V gene sequence: CDR1 SEHNR, CDR2 FQNEAQ (reference sequence). In nucleotides, the CDR3 is TGTGCCAGCAGCCCCATACTCGCGGGAGGGAACACCGGGGAGCTGTTTTTT. It encodes CASSPILAGGNTGELFF.

This clonotype was detected only a few times. The chain carries TRBV6-2 or TRBV6-3 and TRBJ1-3; 8 bases line up with TRBD1. This CDR3 region has 16 residues. The V gene end was trimmed by 6 bases and the J gene end by 0 bases; junction bases not matched to a gene: 7. Looked up from germline, CDR1 is MNHEY and CDR2 is SVGEGT. DNA of the CDR3: TGTGCCAGCAGACCTTCAGGGGGCAGCTCTGGAAACACCATATATTTT. Its translation is CASRPSGGSSGNTIYF.

The chain joins TRBV12-5 to TRBJ2-1, with D perhaps TRBD1 (6 bases). CDR3 length equals 15 residues. Germline V gene sequence: CDR1 LGHNT, CDR2 FRNRAP. The V end lost 0 bases, the J end lost 4 bases, and 10 bases lay between the germline ends. The CDR3 coding sequence is TGTGCTAGTGGTTTGGTGCAGGGGTGGTACAATGAGCAGTTCTTC. As protein: CASGLVQGWYNEQFF. Using reference TRBV12-5 and TRBJ2-1 for the parts outside the CDR3, the full variable domain is DARVTQTPRHKVTEMGQEVTMRCQPILGHNTVFWYRQTMMQGLELLAYFRNRAPLDDSGMPKDRFSAEMPDATLATLKIQPSEPRDSAVYFCASGLVQGWYNEQFFGPGTRLTVL.